One and the same sample provided the 21 T cell receptor beta chains below, sequenced in a study of blood T cell repertoires in COVID-19. Profiled with immunoSEQ multiplex PCR; TCRdb holds only in-frame clones, not every one. Of around 350,000 clones listed, 85% to 90% are singletons. The sample comprised peripheral blood. The receptors originated from a human donor in a cohort sampled during active COVID-19.

The chain has TRBV19 and TRBJ2-1; 15 bases fit TRBD2. This CDR3 is 17 amino acids long. The germline CDR1 and CDR2 sequences are LNHDA and SQIVND (reference sequence). V lost 5 bases to trimming and J lost 11 bases; unmatched junction nucleotides: 13. The CDR3 sequence is CASSPSRTSGGGGKQFF. The CDR3 DNA reads as TGTGCCAGTAGTCCCTCCCGGACTAGCGGGGGGGGTGGTAAGCAGTTCTTC.

The rearrangement links TRBV5-1 to TRBJ2-7, with TRBD1 matching 12 bases. The germline V gene has CDR1 SGHRS and CDR2 YFSETQ. CDR3 length: 15 amino acids. Germline trimming cut 4 bases from V and 5 bases from J; bases unmatched to any gene: 7. The CDR3 bases are TGCGCCAGCAGCACGCCGGGACAGGGGGCGAACGAGCAGTACTTC. It encodes CASSTPGQGANEQYF.

V usage is TRBV18 and J usage is TRBJ2-5; D is unresolved. The CDR3 is 14 amino acids. The V and J ends lost 0 bases and 1 base respectively, with 6 bases between them. The V gene's germline CDR1 is KGHSH and CDR2 LQKENI. CDR3 DNA: TGTGCCAGCTCACCACCACGGAGCCAAGAGACCCAGTACTTC. Its translation: CASSPPRSQETQYF.

This chain uses TRBV5-1 with TRBJ1-1, with 8 bases fitting TRBD1. V shed 5 bases and J 3 bases; nucleotides not matched to a gene: 6. The CDR3 extends over 14 amino acids. CDR1 SGHRS and CDR2 YFSETQ come from the germline V gene. This CDR3 reads CASRAQGADTEAFF. DNA for the CDR3: TGCGCCAGCAGGGCTCAGGGGGCGGACACTGAAGCTTTCTTT.

This chain's CDR3 is CASSMGRAGVREETQYF. Written as DNA, the CDR3 is TGTGCCAGTAGTATGGGTCGAGCGGGAGTTCGGGAAGAGACCCAGTACTTC. This chain links TRBV19 with TRBJ2-5, with TRBD2 identical over 8 bases. The trim removed 3 bases at V and 3 bases at J, leaving 12 bases unmatched. Germline CDR1 reads LNHDA; CDR2 reads SQIVND (reference sequence). The CDR3 totals 17 residues.

V gene TRBV2 combines with J gene TRBJ2-3, with unresolved D. V was shortened by 4 bases and J by 1 base, with 9 bases between the two germline ends. From germline, CDR1 is SNHLY and CDR2 FYNNEI. This CDR3 is built from 14 residues. The CDR3 region has the DNA TGTGCCAGCAGTGGCCGCCCGGGCACAGATACGCAGTATTTT. This codes for CASSGRPGTDTQYF.

The chain has TRBV24-1 and TRBJ2-3; a weak D match, TRBD1 (5 bases). This CDR3 is built from 16 residues. Germline CDR1 and CDR2: KGHDR and SFDVKD. Between the trimmed V and J ends, which lost 4 bases and 4 bases, there was a span of 17 bases. This chain's CDR3 is CATSDLQPPGSDTQYF. The CDR3 DNA follows: TGTGCCACCAGTGACCTACAACCACCAGGGTCAGATACGCAGTATTTT.

This sequence joins TRBV5-6 and TRBJ1-2; the D gene is possibly TRBD1 (5 bases). This CDR3 contains 13 residues. CDR1 is SGHDT, CDR2 YYEEEE, per germline. The ends were cut back, 0 bases at V and 8 bases at J, with 11 bases in the middle. DNA of the CDR3: TGTGCCAGCAGCTTGGGTAGGGGCTTGGGCTACACCTTC. Protein: CASSLGRGLGYTF.

The CDR3 spells CASSLFGGSGNTIYF. CDR3 DNA sequence: TGTGCCAGCAGTTTATTCGGGGGCTCTGGAAACACCATATATTTT. The chain uses TRBV28 and TRBJ1-3; maybe TRBD1 (5 bases). The CDR3 is made up of 15 amino acids. Germline CDR1 is MDHEN and CDR2 is SYDVKM. Trimming removed 1 base at V and 0 bases at J, with 7 bases between.

This chain connects TRBV4-1 to TRBJ2-7; TRBD2 matches 9 bases. The CDR3 extends over 14 amino acids. V was pared by 3 bases and J by 0 bases, with 0 bases of the junction left unmatched. Per the germline V gene, CDR1 is MGHRA and CDR2 is YSYEKL. CDR3 residues: CASSQREGSYEQYF. The CDR3 DNA follows: TGCGCCAGCAGCCAGCGGGAGGGCTCCTACGAGCAGTACTTC.

J is TRBJ2-3 and V is TRBV19, with 7 bases that match TRBD2. This CDR3 spans 14 amino acids. The V gene's germline CDR1 is LNHDA and CDR2 SQIVND (reference sequence). The V gene end was trimmed by 1 base and the J gene end by 5 bases; junction bases not matched to a gene: 3. CDR3 DNA sequence: TGTGCCAGTAGTATAGCGTCTAGCGGAGATACGCAGTATTTT. As protein: CASSIASSGDTQYF.

The CDR3 reads CSALGFLAGGYNEQFF. CDR3 nucleotide sequence: TGCAGCGCTCTGGGGTTCCTAGCGGGGGGCTACAATGAGCAGTTCTTC. The chain links TRBV29-1 to TRBJ2-1, with 11 bases identical to TRBD2. V dropped 7 bases and J dropped 3; count of bases not matched to a gene: 11. Germline values: CDR1 SQVTM, CDR2 ANQGSEA. CDR3 length equals 16 residues.

CDR3: CASSYSLPGVTEAFF. For the CDR3, the DNA is TGTGCCAGCAGTTACTCGCTTCCAGGGGTCACTGAAGCTTTCTTT. The chain is built from TRBV6-5 and TRBJ1-1, with D perhaps matching TRBD1 (6 bases). Trimming took 0 bases from V and 4 from J, leaving 12 bases between them. The CDR3 length is 15 residues. From germline, CDR1 is MNHEY and CDR2 SVGAGI.

This clone is a singleton in its sample. V usage is TRBV28 and J usage is TRBJ2-7; maybe TRBD1 (5 bases). V was shortened by 2 bases and J by 5 bases, with 16 bases between the two germline ends. This CDR3 comprises 15 residues. The germline V gene encodes CDR1 MDHEN and CDR2 SYDVKM. In DNA, the CDR3 is TGTGCCAGCAGTTTAGTGACAGCATCCTTCCACGAGCAGTACTTC. It yields the protein CASSLVTASFHEQYF. The full variable domain, rest sourced from reference TRBV28 and TRBJ2-7, is DVKVTQSSRYLVKRTGEKVFLECVQDMDHENMFWYRQDPGLGLRLIYFSYDVKMKEKGDIPEGYSVSREKKERFSLILESASTNQTSMYLCASSLVTASFHEQYFGPGTRLTVT.

The rearrangement uses TRBV5-5 and TRBJ2-5; tentative D call: TRBD1 (5 bases). The CDR3 has 15 residues. The V end was cut by 0 bases, the J end by 3 bases, with 12 bases between. Germline V gene sequence: CDR1 SGHKS, CDR2 YYEKEE (reference sequence). Written as DNA, the CDR3 is TGTGCCAGCAGCTTGGTCTTAGGGGCTGAAGAGACCCAGTACTTC. Translating it yields CASSLVLGAEETQYF. Combining the CDR3 with reference TRBV5-5 and TRBJ2-5 gives the whole variable domain DAGVTQSPTHLIKTRGQQVTLRCSPISGHKSVSWYQQVLGQGPQFIFQYYEKEERGRGNFPDRFSARQFPNYSSELNVNALLLGDSALYLCASSLVLGAEETQYFGPGTRLLVL.

J is TRBJ1-2 and V is TRBV5-1; D is possibly TRBD1 (5 bases). The CDR3 is 13 residues long. V was cut by 3 bases and J by 6 bases, with 12 bases left in between. CDR1 is SGHRS, CDR2 YFSETQ, per germline. The DNA of the CDR3 is TGCGCCAGCAGCTCCCGACAGTCCGATGGCTACACCTTC. Its protein product is CASSSRQSDGYTF.

The chain carries TRBV5-6 and TRBJ2-2; weak D call: TRBD1 (5 bases). Germline V CDR1 and CDR2: SGHDT, YYEEEE. Deletions cut 4 bases from V and 5 bases from J, with 12 bases between. The CDR3 loop spans 14 amino acids. For the CDR3, the DNA is TGTGCCAGCAGCCCTCAACAGGCAACCGGGGAGCTGTTTTTT. Translating it yields CASSPQQATGELFF.

This chain links TRBV29-1 with TRBJ2-3, with 9 bases that match TRBD2. Germline loops: CDR1 SQVTM, CDR2 ANQGSEA. CDR3 length: 15 amino acids. Trimming at V came to 4 bases and at J to 5 bases, leaving 10 bases not matched to a gene. CDR3 amino acids: CSVGIAGVRGDTQYF. The CDR3 bases are TGCAGCGTTGGGATAGCGGGAGTGCGGGGAGATACGCAGTATTTT.

The chain links TRBV18 to TRBJ2-1, with TRBD2 as a possible D gene (6 bases). V was pared by 3 bases and J by 0 bases, with 12 bases between. The CDR3 sequence is 16 residues long. Germline V gives CDR1 KGHSH, CDR2 LQKENI. The DNA for the CDR3 is TGTGCCAGCTCACCTCTAGCGTCGAGCTCCTACAATGAGCAGTTCTTC. This sequence encodes CASSPLASSSYNEQFF.

The J gene is TRBJ2-1, the V gene TRBV18; possible D gene TRBD2, 6 bases. Germline V gene lookup returns CDR1 KGHSH and CDR2 LQKENI. CDR3 length equals 15 residues. V was trimmed by 2 bases and J by 9 bases, leaving 17 bases between them. This CDR3 reads CASSPATSLRGEQFF. CDR3 coding DNA: TGTGCCAGCTCACCAGCTACTAGCCTTCGGGGTGAGCAGTTCTTC. Using reference TRBV18 and TRBJ2-1 for the parts outside the CDR3, the full variable domain is NAGVMQNPRHLVRRRGQEARLRCSPMKGHSHVYWYRQLPEEGLKFMVYLQKENIIDESGMPKERFSAEFPKEGPSILRIQQVVRGDSAAYFCASSPATSLRGEQFFGPGTRLTVL.

The chain recombines TRBV5-3 with TRBJ1-4, with D maybe TRBD1 (6 bases). TRBV5-3 is filed as an ORF, its function uncertain. The CDR3 covers 15 residues. V was shortened by 1 base and J by 3 bases, with 10 bases between the two germline ends. CDR3 sequence: CARSLRGIPNEKLFF. CDR3 coding DNA: TGTGCCAGAAGCTTGAGGGGGATCCCTAATGAAAAACTGTTTTTT.